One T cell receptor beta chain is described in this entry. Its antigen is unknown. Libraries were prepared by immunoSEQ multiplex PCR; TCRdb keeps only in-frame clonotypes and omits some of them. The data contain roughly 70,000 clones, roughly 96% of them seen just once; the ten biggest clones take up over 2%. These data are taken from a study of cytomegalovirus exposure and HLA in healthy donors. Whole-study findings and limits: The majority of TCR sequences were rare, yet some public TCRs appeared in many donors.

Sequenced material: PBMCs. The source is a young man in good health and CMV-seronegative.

The CDR3 sequence is CASSERPDRLYGYTF. As DNA, the CDR3 is TGTGCCAGCAGTGAGAGACCTGACAGGCTCTATGGCTACACCTTC. This sequence joins TRBV6-1 and TRBJ1-2; D is perhaps TRBD1 (6 bases). The CDR3 is made up of 15 amino acids. CDR1 is MNHNS, CDR2 SASEGT, per germline. V was cut by 3 bases and J by 4 bases, with 15 bases left in between.